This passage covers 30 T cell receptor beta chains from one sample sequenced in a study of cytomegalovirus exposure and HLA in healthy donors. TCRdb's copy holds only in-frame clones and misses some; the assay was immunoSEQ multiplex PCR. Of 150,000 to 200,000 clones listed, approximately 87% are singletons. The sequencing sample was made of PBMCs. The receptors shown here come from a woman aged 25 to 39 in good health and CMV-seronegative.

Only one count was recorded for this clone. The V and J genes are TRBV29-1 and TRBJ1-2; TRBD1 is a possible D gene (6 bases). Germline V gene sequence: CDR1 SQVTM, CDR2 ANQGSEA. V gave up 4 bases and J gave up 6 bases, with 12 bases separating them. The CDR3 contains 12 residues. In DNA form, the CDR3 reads TGCAGCGTTGGAGGGGGTACCCATGGCTACACCTTC. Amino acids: CSVGGGTHGYTF.

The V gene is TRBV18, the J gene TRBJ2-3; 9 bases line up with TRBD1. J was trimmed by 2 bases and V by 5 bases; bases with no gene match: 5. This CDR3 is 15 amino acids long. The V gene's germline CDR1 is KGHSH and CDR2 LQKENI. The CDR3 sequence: CASSGRDRVTDTQYF. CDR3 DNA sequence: TGTGCCAGCTCAGGCCGGGACAGGGTCACAGATACGCAGTATTTT.

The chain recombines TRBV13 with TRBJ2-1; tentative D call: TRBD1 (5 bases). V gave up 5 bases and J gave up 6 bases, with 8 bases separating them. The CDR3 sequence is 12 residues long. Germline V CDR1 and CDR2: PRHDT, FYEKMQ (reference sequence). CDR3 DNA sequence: TGTGCCAGCAGCCCCCAGGGCAATGAGCAGTTCTTC. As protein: CASSPQGNEQFF.

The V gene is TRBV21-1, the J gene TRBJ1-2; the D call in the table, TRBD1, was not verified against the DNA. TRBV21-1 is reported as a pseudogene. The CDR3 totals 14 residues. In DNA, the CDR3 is TGTGCCAGCAGCACCAAGGACAGGCCCTATGGCTACACCTTC. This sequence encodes CASSTKDRPYGYTF.

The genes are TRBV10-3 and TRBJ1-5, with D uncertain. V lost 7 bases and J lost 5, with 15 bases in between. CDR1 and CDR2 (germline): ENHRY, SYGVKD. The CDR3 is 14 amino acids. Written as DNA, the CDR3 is TGTGCCATCAATCGAGGGCCGGCTGATCAGCCCCAGCATTTT. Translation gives CAINRGPADQPQHF.

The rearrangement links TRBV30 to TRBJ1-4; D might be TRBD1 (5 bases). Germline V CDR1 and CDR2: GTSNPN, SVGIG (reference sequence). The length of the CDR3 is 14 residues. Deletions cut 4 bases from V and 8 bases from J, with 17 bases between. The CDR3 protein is CAWNLRQTAEKLFF. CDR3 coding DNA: TGTGCCTGGAACCTAAGACAGACAGCAGAAAAACTGTTTTTT.

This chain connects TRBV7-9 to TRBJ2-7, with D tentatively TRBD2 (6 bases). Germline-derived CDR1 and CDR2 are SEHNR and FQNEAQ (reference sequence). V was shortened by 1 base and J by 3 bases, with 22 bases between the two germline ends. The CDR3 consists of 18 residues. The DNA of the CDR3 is TGTGCCAGCAGCTTAGGGCCACCCCGGGGCACGGACTACTACGAGCAGTACTTC. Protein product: CASSLGPPRGTDYYEQYF.

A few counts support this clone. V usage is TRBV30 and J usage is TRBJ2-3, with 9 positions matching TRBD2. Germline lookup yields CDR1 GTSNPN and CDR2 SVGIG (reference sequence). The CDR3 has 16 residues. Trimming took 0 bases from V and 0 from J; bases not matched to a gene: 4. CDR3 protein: CAWSVGGGASTDTQYF. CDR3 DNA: TGTGCCTGGAGTGTAGGCGGGGGGGCTAGCACAGATACGCAGTATTTT. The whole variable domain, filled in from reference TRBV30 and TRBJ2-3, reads SQTIHQWPATLVQPVGSPLSLECTVEGTSNPNLYWYRQAAGRGLQLLFYSVGIGQISSEVPQNLSASRPQDRQFILSSKKLLLSDSGFYLCAWSVGGGASTDTQYFGPGTRLTVL.

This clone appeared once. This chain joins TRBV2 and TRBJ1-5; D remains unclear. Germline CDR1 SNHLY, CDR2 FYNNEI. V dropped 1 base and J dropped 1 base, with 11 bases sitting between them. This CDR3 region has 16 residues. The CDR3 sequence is CASSEGGWMSNQPQHF. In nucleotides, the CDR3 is TGTGCCAGCAGTGAAGGAGGATGGATGAGCAATCAGCCCCAGCATTTT. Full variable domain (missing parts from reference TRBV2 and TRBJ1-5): EPEVTQTPSHQVTQMGQEVILRCVPISNHLYFYWYRQILGQKVEFLVSFYNNEISEKSEIFDDQFSVERPDGSNFTLKIRSTKLEDSAMYFCASSEGGWMSNQPQHFGDGTRLSIL.

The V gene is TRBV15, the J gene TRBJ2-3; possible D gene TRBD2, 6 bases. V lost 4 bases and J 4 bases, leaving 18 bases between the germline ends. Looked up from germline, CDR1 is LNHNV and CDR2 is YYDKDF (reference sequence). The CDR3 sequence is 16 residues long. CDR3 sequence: CATSKTPGGLPDTQYF. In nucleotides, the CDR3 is TGTGCCACCAGCAAAACTCCCGGGGGTCTTCCAGATACGCAGTATTTT.

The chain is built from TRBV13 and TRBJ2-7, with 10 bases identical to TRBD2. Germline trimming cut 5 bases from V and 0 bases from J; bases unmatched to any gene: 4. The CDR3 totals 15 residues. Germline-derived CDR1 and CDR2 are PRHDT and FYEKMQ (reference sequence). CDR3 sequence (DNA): TGTGCCAGCAGCCCGCTAGCGGGGGCCTCCTACGAGCAGTACTTC. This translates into CASSPLAGASYEQYF.

For the CDR3, the DNA is TGTGCCAGCTCCCCGAACCGGGACGGGGGAGCTAATGGCTACACCTTC. It encodes CASSPNRDGGANGYTF. V and J are TRBV18 and TRBJ1-2; D possibly corresponds to TRBD1 (5 bases). Trimming took off 6 bases at V and 6 bases at J, with 23 bases between the two ends. The CDR3 contains 16 residues. Germline CDR1 KGHSH, CDR2 LQKENI. Drawing the rest from reference TRBV18 and TRBJ1-2, the complete variable domain is NAGVMQNPRHLVRRRGQEARLRCSPMKGHSHVYWYRQLPEEGLKFMVYLQKENIIDESGMPKERFSAEFPKEGPSILRIQQVVRGDSAAYFCASSPNRDGGANGYTFGSGTRLTVV.

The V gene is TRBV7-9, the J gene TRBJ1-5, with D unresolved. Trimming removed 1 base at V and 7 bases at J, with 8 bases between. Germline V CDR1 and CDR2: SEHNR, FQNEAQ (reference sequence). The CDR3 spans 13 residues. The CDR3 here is CASSLGGLQPQHF. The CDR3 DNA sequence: TGTGCCAGCAGCTTAGGTGGACTGCAGCCCCAGCATTTT.

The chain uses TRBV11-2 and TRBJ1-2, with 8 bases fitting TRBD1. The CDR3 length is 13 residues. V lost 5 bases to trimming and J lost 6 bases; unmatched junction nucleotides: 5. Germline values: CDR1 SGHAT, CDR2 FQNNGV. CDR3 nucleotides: TGTGCCAGCAGCCCGGACAGGGTACATGGCTACACCTTC. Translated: CASSPDRVHGYTF.

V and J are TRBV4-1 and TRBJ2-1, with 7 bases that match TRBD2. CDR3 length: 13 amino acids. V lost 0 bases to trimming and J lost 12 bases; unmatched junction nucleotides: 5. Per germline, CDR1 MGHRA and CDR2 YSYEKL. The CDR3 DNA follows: TGCGCCAGCAGCCAAGAGTTCTCGGGAGGGCAGTTCTTC. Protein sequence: CASSQEFSGGQFF.

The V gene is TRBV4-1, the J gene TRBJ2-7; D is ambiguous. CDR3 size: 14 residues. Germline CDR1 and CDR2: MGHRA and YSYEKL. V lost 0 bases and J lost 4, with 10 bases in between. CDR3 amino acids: CASSQDTGPYEQYF. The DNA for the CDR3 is TGCGCCAGCAGCCAAGATACGGGTCCGTACGAGCAGTACTTC.

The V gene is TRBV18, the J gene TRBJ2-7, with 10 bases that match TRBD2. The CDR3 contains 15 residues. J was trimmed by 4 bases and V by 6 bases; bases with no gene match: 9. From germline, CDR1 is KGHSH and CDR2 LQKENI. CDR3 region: CASSLPLAGDYEQYF. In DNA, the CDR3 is TGTGCCAGCTCCCTGCCCCTAGCGGGGGATTACGAGCAGTACTTC.

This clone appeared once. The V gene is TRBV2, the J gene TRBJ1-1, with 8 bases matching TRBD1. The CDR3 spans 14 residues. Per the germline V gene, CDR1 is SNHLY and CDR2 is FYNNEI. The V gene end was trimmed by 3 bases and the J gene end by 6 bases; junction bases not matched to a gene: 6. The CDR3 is CASSDLAGGSEAFF. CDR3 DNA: TGTGCCAGCAGTGATCTGGCAGGGGGCTCTGAAGCTTTCTTT.

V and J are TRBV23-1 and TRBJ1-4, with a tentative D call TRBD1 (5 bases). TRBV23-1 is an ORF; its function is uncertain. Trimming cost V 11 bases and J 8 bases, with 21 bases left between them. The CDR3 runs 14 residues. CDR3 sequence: CAVWGGRVREKLFF. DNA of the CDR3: TGCGCCGTTTGGGGAGGCAGGGTGAGAGAAAAACTGTTTTTT.

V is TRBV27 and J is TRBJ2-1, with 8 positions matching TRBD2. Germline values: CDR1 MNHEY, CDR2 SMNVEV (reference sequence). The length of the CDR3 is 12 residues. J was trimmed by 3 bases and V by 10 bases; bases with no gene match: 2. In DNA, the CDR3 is TGTGCCACAAGCGGGAGCTACAATGAGCAGTTCTTC. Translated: CATSGSYNEQFF.

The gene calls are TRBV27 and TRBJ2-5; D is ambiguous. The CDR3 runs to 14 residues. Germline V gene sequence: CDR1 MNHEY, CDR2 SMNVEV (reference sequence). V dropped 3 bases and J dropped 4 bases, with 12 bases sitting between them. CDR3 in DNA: TGTGCCAGCAGTTTTTCTGCCCGGGTAGAGACCCAGTACTTC. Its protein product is CASSFSARVETQYF.

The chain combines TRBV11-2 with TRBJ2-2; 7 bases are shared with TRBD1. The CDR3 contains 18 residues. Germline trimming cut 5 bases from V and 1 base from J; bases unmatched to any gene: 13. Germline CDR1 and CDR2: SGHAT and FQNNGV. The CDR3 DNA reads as TGTGCCAGCAGCCACGGACAGGCTACGACTATGAACACCGGGGAGCTGTTTTTT. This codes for CASSHGQATTMNTGELFF.

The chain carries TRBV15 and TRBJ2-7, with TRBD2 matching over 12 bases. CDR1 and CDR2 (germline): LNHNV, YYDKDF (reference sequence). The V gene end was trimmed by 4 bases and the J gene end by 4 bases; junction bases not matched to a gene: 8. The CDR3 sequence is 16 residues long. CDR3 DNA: TGTGCCACCAGCAAAAGGACTAGCGGGGCAGTATACGAGCAGTACTTC. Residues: CATSKRTSGAVYEQYF.

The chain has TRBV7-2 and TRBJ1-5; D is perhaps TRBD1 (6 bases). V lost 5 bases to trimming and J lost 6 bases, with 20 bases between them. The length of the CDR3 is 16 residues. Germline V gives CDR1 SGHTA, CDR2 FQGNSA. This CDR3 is CASSPRTVGGGQPQHF. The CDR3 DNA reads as TGTGCCAGCAGCCCCCGGACAGTAGGTGGGGGTCAGCCCCAGCATTTT.

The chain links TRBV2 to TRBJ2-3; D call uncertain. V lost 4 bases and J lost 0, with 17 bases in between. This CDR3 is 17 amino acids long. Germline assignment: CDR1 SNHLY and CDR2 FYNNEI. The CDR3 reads CASSGPLGERSTDTQYF. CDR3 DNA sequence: TGTGCCAGCAGTGGACCCCTAGGAGAACGGAGCACAGATACGCAGTATTTT. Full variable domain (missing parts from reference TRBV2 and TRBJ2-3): EPEVTQTPSHQVTQMGQEVILRCVPISNHLYFYWYRQILGQKVEFLVSFYNNEISEKSEIFDDQFSVERPDGSNFTLKIRSTKLEDSAMYFCASSGPLGERSTDTQYFGPGTRLTVL.

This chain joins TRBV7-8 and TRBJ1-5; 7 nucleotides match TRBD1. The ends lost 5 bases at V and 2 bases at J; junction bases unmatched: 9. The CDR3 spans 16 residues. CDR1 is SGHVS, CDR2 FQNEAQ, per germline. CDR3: CASSQRQGKRNQPQHF. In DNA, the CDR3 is TGTGCCAGCAGCCAAAGACAGGGTAAGCGCAATCAGCCCCAGCATTTT.

The CDR3 region has the DNA TGTGCCAGCAGTTACTCGGCAGAAAACACAGATACGCAGTATTTT. It codes for CASSYSAENTDTQYF. The chain uses TRBV6-5 and TRBJ2-3, with unresolved D. The ends were cut back, 0 bases at V and 2 bases at J, with 9 bases in the middle. This CDR3 has 15 residues. Germline V gene lookup returns CDR1 MNHEY and CDR2 SVGAGI.

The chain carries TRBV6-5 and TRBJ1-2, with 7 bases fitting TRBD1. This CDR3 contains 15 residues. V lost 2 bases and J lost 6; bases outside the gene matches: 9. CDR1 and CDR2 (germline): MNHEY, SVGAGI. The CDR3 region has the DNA TGTGCCAGCAGTTACGGGGCTGACAGGGTAAATGGCTACACCTTC. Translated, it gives CASSYGADRVNGYTF.

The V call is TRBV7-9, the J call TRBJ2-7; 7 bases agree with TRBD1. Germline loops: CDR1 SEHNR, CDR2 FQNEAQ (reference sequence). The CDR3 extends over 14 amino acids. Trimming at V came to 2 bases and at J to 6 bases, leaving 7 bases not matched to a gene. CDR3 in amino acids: CASSLRDSSVEQYF. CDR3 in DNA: TGTGCCAGCAGCTTACGGGACAGCTCGGTCGAGCAGTACTTC.

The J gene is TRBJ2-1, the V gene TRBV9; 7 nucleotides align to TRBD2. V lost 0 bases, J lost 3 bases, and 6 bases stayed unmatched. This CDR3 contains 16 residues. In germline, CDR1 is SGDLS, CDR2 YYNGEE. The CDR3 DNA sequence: TGTGCCAGCAGCGTAGAGGCTAGCGGAGACTACAATGAGCAGTTCTTC. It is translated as CASSVEASGDYNEQFF.